This T cell receptor beta chain stems from a study of CXCR3-negative and CXCR3-positive naive CD8 T cells. UMI labels and 5' RACE were used to prepare the TRB cDNA libraries. Using the 5' RACE reads, TCRdb records one entry per CDR3 protein without DNA. The sample has about 62,000 distinct CDR3 sequences; the top ten hold 3.5% to 5.5%. Germline values: CDR1 SQVTM, CDR2 ANQGSEA. The CDR3 loop spans 15 amino acids. The sample comprised naive CXCR3- CD8+ T cells from blood. Subset in this sample: CD45RO-CCR7+CD27+CD95- naive CD8+ T cells lacking CXCR3 (TNR3-). This sequence was found in a human donor in good health. Some clones in this sample may be carry-over from other donors' samples. V is TRBV29-1 and J is TRBJ2-1; TCRdb reports TRBD2, a call that lacks DNA to check it against. The CDR3 sequence is CSVELLAGGLNEQFF.